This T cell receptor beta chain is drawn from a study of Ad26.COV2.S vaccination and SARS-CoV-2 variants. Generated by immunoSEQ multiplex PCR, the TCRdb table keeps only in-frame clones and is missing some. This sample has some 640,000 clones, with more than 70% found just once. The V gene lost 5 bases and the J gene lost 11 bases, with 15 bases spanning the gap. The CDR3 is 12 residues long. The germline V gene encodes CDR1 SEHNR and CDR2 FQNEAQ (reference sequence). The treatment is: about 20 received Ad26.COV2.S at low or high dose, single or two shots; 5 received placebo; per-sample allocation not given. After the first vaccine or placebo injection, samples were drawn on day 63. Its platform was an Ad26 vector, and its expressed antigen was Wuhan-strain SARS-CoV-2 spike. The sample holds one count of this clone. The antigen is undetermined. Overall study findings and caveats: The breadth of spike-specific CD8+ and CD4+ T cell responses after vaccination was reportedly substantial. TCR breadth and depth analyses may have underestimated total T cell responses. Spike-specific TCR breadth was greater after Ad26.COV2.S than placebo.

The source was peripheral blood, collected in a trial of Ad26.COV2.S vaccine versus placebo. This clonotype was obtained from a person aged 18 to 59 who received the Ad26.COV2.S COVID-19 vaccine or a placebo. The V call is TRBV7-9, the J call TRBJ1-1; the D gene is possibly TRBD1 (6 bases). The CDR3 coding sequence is TGTGCCAGCAGCCAAGGGGGGGAGAAGGCTTTCTTT. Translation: CASSQGGEKAFF.